A selection of T cell receptor beta chains follows, all from one sample in a study of blood T cell repertoires in COVID-19. Profiling relied on immunoSEQ multiplex PCR, and the TCRdb table lists in-frame clones only, not all of them. The table shows about 81,000 clones, with approximately 78% occurring only once. What was sequenced was peripheral blood. These TCRs come from a human donor in a cohort sampled during active COVID-19. Both conserved end residues are part of each CDR3. D genes are given only for firm matches. Clone size is shown for a subset of rows, as once, few, many or a class of expanded clone.

>TRBV4-3|NA|TRBJ1-2|NA
CASSQEVSGVGANYGYTF
TGCGCCAGCAGCCAAGAGGTTTCGGGGGTAGGTGCTAACTATGGCTACACCTTC
>TRBV20-1|NA|TRBJ2-3|TRBD1
CSASLGTGARDTQYF
TGCAGTGCTAGTTTAGGGACAGGGGCGCGGGATACGCAGTATTTT
>TRBV18|NA|TRBJ2-5|TRBD1
CASSPRGQGAGTQYF
TGTGCCAGCTCACCACGGGGACAGGGGGCAGGGACCCAGTACTTC
>TRBV4-2|NA|TRBJ1-1|NA
CASSQGKGLNTEAFF
TGTGCCAGCAGCCAAGGTAAGGGGTTGAACACTGAAGCTTTCTTT
>TRBV18|few|TRBJ1-2|NA
CASSPGTGLKIYGYTF
TGTGCCAGCTCACCAGGGACGGGACTCAAAATCTATGGCTACACCTTC
>TRBV3-1/TRBV3-2|once|TRBJ1-1|TRBD1
CASSPQTGGSPEAFF
TGTGCCAGCAGCCCCCAGACAGGGGGCAGCCCTGAAGCTTTCTTT
>TRBV5-4|NA|TRBJ2-7|TRBD2
CASSLVVSSGVYEQYF
TGTGCCAGCAGCTTGGTCGTGTCTAGCGGGGTCTACGAGCAGTACTTC
>TRBV12-3/TRBV12-4|NA|TRBJ1-1|NA
CASTQTRGTEAFF
TGTGCCAGCACCCAAACCCGGGGCACTGAAGCTTTCTTT
>TRBV9|NA|TRBJ2-3|NA
CASSVEGGRDTQYF
TGTGCCAGCAGCGTAGAGGGGGGGAGAGATACGCAGTATTTT
>TRBV7-2|NA|TRBJ2-7|TRBD1
CASSLVTGAYEQYF
TGTGCCAGCAGCTTAGTAACAGGGGCCTACGAGCAGTACTTC
>TRBV6-4|NA|TRBJ2-3|TRBD2
CASSATGGQADTQYF
TGTGCCAGCAGTGCGACGGGGGGGCAGGCAGATACGCAGTATTTT
>TRBV27|NA|TRBJ2-6|NA
CASSFQGVGANVLTF
TGTGCCAGCAGTTTTCAAGGGGTGGGGGCCAACGTCCTGACTTTC
>TRBV6-1|once|TRBJ1-1|NA
CASSEGGRIKLGTEAFF
TGTGCCAGCAGTGAAGGGGGCCGAATAAAGCTTGGCACTGAAGCTTTCTTT
>TRBV4-1|NA|TRBJ2-7|TRBD2
CASSDPGLVYEQYF
TGCGCCAGCAGCGACCCGGGACTAGTCTACGAGCAGTACTTC
>TRBV2|NA|TRBJ1-2|NA
CASRGQSPNYGYTF
TGTGCCAGCAGAGGACAGTCTCCTAACTATGGCTACACCTTC
>TRBV7-2|NA|TRBJ1-3|TRBD1
CASSLGGTGGNTIYF
TGTGCCAGCAGCTTAGGGGGGACAGGTGGAAACACCATATATTTT
>TRBV19|once|TRBJ1-2|NA
CAGGKRGSYGYTF
TGTGCCGGGGGGAAAAGGGGAAGCTATGGCTACACCTTC
>TRBV10-3|NA|TRBJ2-7|NA
CATSYREYEQYF
TGTGCCACCTCATACAGGGAGTACGAGCAGTACTTC
>TRBV10-3|NA|TRBJ2-3|TRBD2
CAIRAGGALTDTQYF
TGTGCCATCAGAGCGGGGGGGGCGCTTACAGATACGCAGTATTTT
>TRBV19|NA|TRBJ1-2|TRBD1
CASTHTGQGGGYTF
TGTGCCAGTACCCATACGGGACAGGGAGGTGGCTACACCTTC
>TRBV2|NA|TRBJ2-3|TRBD2
CASGGGTSASTDTQYF
TGTGCCAGCGGGGGGGGGACTTCTGCTAGCACAGATACGCAGTATTTT
>TRBV6-5|few|TRBJ1-2|TRBD1
CASSYSTGAAHYGYTF
TGTGCCAGCAGTTACTCGACAGGGGCGGCCCACTATGGCTACACCTTC
>TRBV19|NA|TRBJ2-1|TRBD1
CASGTGRRNEQFF
TGTGCCTCCGGGACAGGGAGAAGGAATGAGCAGTTCTTC
>TRBV6-6|NA|TRBJ1-3|NA
CASSYLRGTIYF
TGTGCCAGCAGTTACCTGAGAGGGACCATATATTTT
>TRBV21-1|NA|TRBJ2-3|NA
CANPGGKFTDTQYF
TGTGCCAATCCAGGGGGAAAGTTCACAGATACGCAGTATTTT
>TRBV5-1|NA|TRBJ2-3|TRBD2
CASSIGLAGAYTDTQYF
TGCGCCAGCAGCATCGGACTAGCGGGGGCCTACACAGATACGCAGTATTTT
>TRBV4-1|NA|TRBJ1-2|TRBD1
CASSQEGTGGPRYGYTF
TGCGCCAGCAGCCAAGAAGGGACAGGGGGTCCCCGCTATGGCTACACCTTC
>TRBV10-3|NA|TRBJ1-5|TRBD1
CAISERPTGENQPQHF
TGTGCCATCAGTGAGCGCCCGACAGGGGAAAATCAGCCCCAGCATTTT
>TRBV6-6|NA|TRBJ1-2|TRBD1
CASTQTGRNYGYTF
TGTGCCAGCACCCAGACAGGGAGAAACTATGGCTACACCTTC
>TRBV6-5|NA|TRBJ1-1|NA
CASSRGSEAFF
TGTGCCAGCAGTCGGGGGTCTGAAGCTTTCTTT
>TRBV5-4|NA|TRBJ1-3|NA
CASSLAGGNTIYF
TGTGCCAGCAGCTTGGCCGGGGGAAACACCATATATTTT
>TRBV3-1/TRBV3-2|NA|TRBJ1-5|NA
CASSQGAGQPQHF
TGTGCCAGCAGCCAGGGGGCAGGGCAGCCCCAGCATTTT
>TRBV7-9|NA|TRBJ1-6|NA
CASSLQGNNNSPLHF
TGTGCCAGCAGCCTACAGGGTAACAATAATTCACCCCTCCACTTT
>TRBV6-4|NA|TRBJ2-3|NA
CASSRGRGSTDTQYF
TGTGCCAGCAGCAGGGGCAGGGGAAGCACAGATACGCAGTATTTT
>TRBV2|few|TRBJ2-7|NA
CASSPTPQSYEQYF
TGTGCCAGCAGTCCCACACCCCAATCCTACGAGCAGTACTTC
>TRBV7-9|once|TRBJ1-1|NA
CASSFRGTGNTEAFF
TGTGCCAGCAGCTTTCGCGGGACGGGGAACACTGAAGCTTTCTTT
>TRBV18|NA|TRBJ2-7|TRBD1
CASSLGQEFYEQYF
TGTGCCAGCTCACTTGGACAGGAATTCTACGAGCAGTACTTC
>TRBV7-9|NA|TRBJ1-2|NA
CASSLGQNYGYTF
TGTGCCAGCAGCTTAGGGCAGAACTATGGCTACACCTTC
>TRBV4-1|NA|TRBJ1-1|NA
CASSQDYRRAVNTEAFF
TGCGCCAGCAGCCAAGATTACCGGAGGGCAGTGAACACTGAAGCTTTCTTT
>TRBV4-2|NA|TRBJ1-1|TRBD1
CASSQASNRGKGEAFF
TGTGCCAGCAGCCAAGCTTCTAACAGGGGAAAGGGTGAAGCTTTCTTT
>TRBV7-9|NA|TRBJ2-7|TRBD2
CASSLIVSGGPGEQYF
TGTGCCAGCAGCTTAATAGTCAGCGGGGGGCCGGGGGAGCAGTACTTC
>TRBV29-1|NA|TRBJ1-2|NA
CSAGAGQSSYGYTF
TGCAGCGCGGGGGCCGGACAGAGTTCCTATGGCTACACCTTC
>TRBV6-5|NA|TRBJ2-1|TRBD2
CASSYSGGGVYEQFF
TGTGCCAGCAGTTACTCTGGCGGGGGGGTCTATGAGCAGTTCTTC
>TRBV19|NA|TRBJ1-2|NA
CASSLGVLQDYGYTF
TGTGCCAGTAGCCTTGGAGTGTTACAAGACTATGGCTACACCTTC
>TRBV9|NA|TRBJ1-2|TRBD1
CASTRQGAYYGYTF
TGTGCCAGCACACGACAGGGGGCCTACTATGGCTACACCTTC
>TRBV7-8|few|TRBJ1-1|NA
CASSSGRTEAFF
TGTGCCAGCAGTTCAGGGAGGACTGAAGCTTTCTTT
>TRBV4-2|NA|TRBJ2-2|TRBD2
CASSQRSGVITGELFF
TGTGCCAGCAGCCAACGGAGCGGGGTAATCACCGGGGAGCTGTTTTTT
>TRBV4-1|NA|TRBJ2-2|TRBD2
CASSQVTVTSHTGELFF
TGCGCCAGCAGCCAAGTGACTGTGACTAGCCACACCGGGGAGCTGTTTTTT
>TRBV5-4|few|TRBJ2-1|TRBD2
CASKVAGGYNEQFF
TGTGCCAGCAAAGTAGCGGGGGGTTACAATGAGCAGTTCTTC
>TRBV18|NA|TRBJ1-1|TRBD1
CASSPDREQAAFF
TGTGCCAGCTCACCGGACAGGGAACAAGCCGCTTTCTTT